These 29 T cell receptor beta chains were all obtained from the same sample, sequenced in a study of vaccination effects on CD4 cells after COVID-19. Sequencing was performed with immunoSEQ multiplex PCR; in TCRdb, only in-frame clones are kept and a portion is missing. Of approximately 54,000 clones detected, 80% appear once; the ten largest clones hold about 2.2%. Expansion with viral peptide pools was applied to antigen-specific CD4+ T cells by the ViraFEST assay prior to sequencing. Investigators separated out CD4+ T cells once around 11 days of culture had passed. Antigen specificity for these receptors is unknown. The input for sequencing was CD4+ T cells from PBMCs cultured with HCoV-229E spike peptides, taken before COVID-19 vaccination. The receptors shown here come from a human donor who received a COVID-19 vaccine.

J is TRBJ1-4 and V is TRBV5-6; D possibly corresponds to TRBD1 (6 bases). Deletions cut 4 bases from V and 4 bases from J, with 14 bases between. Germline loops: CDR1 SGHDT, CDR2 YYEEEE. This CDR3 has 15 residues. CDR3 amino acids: CASSPRQERNEKLFF. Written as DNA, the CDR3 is TGTGCCAGCAGCCCTCGACAGGAGCGTAATGAAAAACTGTTTTTT.

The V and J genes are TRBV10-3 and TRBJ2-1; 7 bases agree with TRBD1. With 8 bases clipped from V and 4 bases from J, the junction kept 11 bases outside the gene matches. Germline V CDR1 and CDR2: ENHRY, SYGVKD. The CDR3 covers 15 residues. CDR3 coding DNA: TGTGCCATCGCCGGGACAGAAGTACGTTACAATGAGCAGTTCTTC. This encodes CAIAGTEVRYNEQFF.

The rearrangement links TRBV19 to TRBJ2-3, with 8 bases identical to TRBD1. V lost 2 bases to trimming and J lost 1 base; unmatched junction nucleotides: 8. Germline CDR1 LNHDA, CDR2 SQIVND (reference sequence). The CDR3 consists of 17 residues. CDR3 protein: CASSISAGGLGTDTQYF. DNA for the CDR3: TGTGCCAGTAGTATATCGGCAGGGGGCTTGGGCACAGATACGCAGTATTTT. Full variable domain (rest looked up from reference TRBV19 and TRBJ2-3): DGGITQSPKYLFRKEGQNVTLSCEQNLNHDAMYWYRQDPGQGLRLIYYSQIVNDFQKGDIAEGYSVSREKKESFPLTVTSAQKNPTAFYLCASSISAGGLGTDTQYFGPGTRLTVL.

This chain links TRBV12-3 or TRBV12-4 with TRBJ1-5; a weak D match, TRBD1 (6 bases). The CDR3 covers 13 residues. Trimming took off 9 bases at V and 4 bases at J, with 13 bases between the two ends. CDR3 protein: CASRGTFNQPQHF. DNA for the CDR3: TGTGCCAGTCGAGGGACATTTAATCAGCCCCAGCATTTT.

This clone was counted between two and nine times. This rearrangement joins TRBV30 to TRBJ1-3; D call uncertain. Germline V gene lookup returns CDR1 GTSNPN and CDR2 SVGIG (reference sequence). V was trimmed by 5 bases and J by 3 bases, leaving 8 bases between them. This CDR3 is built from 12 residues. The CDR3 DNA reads TGTGCCTGGCGGGTCCGTGGAAACACCATATATTTT. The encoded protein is CAWRVRGNTIYF.

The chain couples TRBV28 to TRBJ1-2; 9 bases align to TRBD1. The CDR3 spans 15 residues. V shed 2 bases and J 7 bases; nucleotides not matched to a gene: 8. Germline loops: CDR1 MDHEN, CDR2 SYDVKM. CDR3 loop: CASSLKGTGFRGYTF. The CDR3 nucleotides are TGTGCCAGCAGTTTAAAGGGGACAGGGTTCCGTGGCTACACCTTC.

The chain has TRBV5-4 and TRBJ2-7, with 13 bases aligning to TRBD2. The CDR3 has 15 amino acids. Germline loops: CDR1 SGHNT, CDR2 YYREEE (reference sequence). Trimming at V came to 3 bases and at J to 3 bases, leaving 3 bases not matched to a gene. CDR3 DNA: TGTGCCAGCAGCTCGACTAGCGGGGGGTTCTACGAGCAGTACGTC. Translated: CASSSTSGGFYEQYV.

The CDR3 coding sequence is TGCGCCAGCAGCCAAGAGCCCCGCGACAGGGGGCACTACACCTTC. Translation: CASSQEPRDRGHYTF. The genes are TRBV4-1 and TRBJ1-2, with 10 bases fitting TRBD1. Germline assignment: CDR1 MGHRA and CDR2 YSYEKL. V gave up 0 bases and J gave up 10 bases; unmatched junction bases: 8. CDR3 length: 15 amino acids.

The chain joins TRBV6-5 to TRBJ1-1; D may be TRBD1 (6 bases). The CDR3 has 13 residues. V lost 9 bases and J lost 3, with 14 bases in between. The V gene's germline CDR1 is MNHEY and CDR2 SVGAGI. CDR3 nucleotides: TGTGCCAGTCCACAGGGAGGGTACACTGAAGCTTTCTTT. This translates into CASPQGGYTEAFF.

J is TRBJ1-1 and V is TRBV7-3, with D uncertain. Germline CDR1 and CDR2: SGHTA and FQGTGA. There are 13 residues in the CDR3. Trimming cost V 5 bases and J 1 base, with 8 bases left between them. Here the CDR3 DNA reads TGTGCCAGCAGCCGAGAACCGAACACTGAAGCTTTCTTT. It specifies CASSREPNTEAFF.

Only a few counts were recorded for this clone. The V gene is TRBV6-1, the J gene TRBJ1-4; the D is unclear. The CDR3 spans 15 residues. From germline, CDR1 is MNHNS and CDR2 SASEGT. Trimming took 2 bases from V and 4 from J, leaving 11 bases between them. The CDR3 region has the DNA TGTGCCAGCAGTGAATTGGGCAGTGTTAATGAAAAACTGTTTTTT. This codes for CASSELGSVNEKLFF.

As DNA, the CDR3 is TGTGCCAGCAGCATAGCCGGGGGCTACAATGAGCAGTTCTTC. It yields the protein CASSIAGGYNEQFF. This chain connects TRBV9 to TRBJ2-1, with D maybe TRBD2 (6 bases). Trimming shortened V by 4 bases and J by 3 bases, and 11 bases separated the two germline ends. Germline V lookup: CDR1 SGDLS, CDR2 YYNGEE. The CDR3 totals 14 residues.

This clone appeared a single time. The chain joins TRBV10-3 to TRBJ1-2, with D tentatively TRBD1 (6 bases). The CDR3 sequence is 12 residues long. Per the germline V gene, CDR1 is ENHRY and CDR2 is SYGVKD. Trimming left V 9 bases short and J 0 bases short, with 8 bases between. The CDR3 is CAIRTANYGYTF. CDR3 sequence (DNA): TGTGCCATAAGGACAGCTAACTATGGCTACACCTTC.

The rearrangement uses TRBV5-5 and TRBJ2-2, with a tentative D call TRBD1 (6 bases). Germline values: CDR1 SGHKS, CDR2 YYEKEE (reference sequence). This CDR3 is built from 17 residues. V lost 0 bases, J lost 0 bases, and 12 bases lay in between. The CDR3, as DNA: TGTGCCAGCAGCTTGGCCCCACAGGGACCGAACACCGGGGAGCTGTTTTTT. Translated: CASSLAPQGPNTGELFF.

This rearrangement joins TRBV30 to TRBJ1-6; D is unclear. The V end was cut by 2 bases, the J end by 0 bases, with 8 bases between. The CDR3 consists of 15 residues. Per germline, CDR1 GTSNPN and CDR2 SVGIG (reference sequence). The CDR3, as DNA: TGTGCCTGGAGTAGGAGTAGCTCCTATAATTCACCCCTCCACTTT. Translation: CAWSRSSSYNSPLHF.

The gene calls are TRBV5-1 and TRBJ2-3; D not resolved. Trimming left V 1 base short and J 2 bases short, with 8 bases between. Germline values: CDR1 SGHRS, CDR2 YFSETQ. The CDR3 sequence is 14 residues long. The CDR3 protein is CASSLFLTTDTQYF. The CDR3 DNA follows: TGCGCCAGCAGCTTGTTTCTTACCACAGATACGCAGTATTTT.

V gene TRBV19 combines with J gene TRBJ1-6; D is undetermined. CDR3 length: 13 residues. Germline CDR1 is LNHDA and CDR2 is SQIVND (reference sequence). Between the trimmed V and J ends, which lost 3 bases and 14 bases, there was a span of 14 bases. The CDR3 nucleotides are TGTGCCAGTAGTATGGACCCTATTGCGACCCTCCACTTT. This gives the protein CASSMDPIATLHF.

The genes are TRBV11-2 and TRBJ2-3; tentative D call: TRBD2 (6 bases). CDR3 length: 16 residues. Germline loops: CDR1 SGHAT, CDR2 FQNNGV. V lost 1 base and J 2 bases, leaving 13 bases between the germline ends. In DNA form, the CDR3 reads TGTGCCAGCAGCTTAGCGGGTGGCGGGGCCACAGATACGCAGTATTTT. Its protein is CASSLAGGGATDTQYF.

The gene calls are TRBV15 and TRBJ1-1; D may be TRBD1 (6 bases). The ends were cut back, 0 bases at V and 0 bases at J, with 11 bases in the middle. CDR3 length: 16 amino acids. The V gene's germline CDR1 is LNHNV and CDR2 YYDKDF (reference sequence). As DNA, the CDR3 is TGTGCCACCAGCAGAGAGACAGGCGACATGAACACTGAAGCTTTCTTT. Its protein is CATSRETGDMNTEAFF.

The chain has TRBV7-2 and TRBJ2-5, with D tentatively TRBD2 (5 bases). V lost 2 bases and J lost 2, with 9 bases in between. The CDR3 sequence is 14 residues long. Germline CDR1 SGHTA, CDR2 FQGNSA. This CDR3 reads CASSLYGEQETQYF. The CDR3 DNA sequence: TGTGCCAGCAGCTTATACGGGGAGCAAGAGACCCAGTACTTC.

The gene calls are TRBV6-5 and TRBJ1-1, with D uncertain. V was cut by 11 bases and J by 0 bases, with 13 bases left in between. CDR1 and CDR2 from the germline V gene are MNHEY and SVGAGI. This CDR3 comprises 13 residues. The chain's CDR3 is CAARWTMNTEAFF. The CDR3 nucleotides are TGTGCCGCGCGTTGGACCATGAACACTGAAGCTTTCTTT.

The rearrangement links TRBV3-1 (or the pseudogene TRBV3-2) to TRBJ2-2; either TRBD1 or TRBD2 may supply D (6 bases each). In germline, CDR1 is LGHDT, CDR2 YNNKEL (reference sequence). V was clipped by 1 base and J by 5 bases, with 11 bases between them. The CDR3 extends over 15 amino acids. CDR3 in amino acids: CASSQGGARTGELFF. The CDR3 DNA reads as TGTGCCAGCAGCCAAGGGGGGGCACGGACCGGGGAGCTGTTTTTT.

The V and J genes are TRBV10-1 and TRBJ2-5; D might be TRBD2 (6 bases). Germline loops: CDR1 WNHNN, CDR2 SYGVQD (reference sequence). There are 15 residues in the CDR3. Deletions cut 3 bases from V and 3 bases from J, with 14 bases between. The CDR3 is CASSDRGTYEETQYF. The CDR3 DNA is TGCGCCAGCAGTGATCGAGGGACTTATGAAGAGACCCAGTACTTC.

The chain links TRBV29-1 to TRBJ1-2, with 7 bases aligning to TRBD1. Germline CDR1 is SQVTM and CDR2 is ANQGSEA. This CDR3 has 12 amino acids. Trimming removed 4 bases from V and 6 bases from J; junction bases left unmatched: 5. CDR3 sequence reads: CSVGGGVDGYTF. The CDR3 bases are TGCAGCGTTGGAGGGGGCGTTGATGGCTACACCTTC.

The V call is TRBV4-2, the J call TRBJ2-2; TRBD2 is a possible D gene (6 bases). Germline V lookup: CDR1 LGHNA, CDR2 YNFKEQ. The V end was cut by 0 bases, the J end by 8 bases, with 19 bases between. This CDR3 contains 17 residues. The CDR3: CASSQDRSTRSSGELFF. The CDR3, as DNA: TGTGCCAGCAGCCAAGATCGGTCGACTAGGTCGTCGGGGGAGCTGTTTTTT.

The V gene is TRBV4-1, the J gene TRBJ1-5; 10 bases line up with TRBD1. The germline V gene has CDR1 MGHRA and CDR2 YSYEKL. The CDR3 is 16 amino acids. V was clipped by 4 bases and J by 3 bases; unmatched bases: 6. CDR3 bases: TGCGCCAGCAGCCCGACAGGGGGCGGGATCAATCAGCCCCAGCATTTT. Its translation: CASSPTGGGINQPQHF.

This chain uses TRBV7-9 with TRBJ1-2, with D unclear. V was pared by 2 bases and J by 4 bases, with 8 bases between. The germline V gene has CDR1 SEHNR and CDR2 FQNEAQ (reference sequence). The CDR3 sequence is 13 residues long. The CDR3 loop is CASSLRLRYGYTF. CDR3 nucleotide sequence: TGTGCCAGCAGCTTAAGACTCCGCTATGGCTACACCTTC.

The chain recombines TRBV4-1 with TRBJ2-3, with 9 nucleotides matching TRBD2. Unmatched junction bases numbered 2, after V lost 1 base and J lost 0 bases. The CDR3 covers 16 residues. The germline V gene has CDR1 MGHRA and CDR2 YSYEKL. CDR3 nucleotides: TGCGCCAGCAGCCAAGCCAGCGGGGGGAGCACAGATACGCAGTATTTT. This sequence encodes CASSQASGGSTDTQYF.

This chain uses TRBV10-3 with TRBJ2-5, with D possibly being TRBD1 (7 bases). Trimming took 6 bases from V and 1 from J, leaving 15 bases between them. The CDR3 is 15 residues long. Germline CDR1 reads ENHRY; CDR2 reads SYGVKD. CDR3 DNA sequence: TGTGCCATCAGCGGAGGGACAGCACTCCAAGAGACCCAGTACTTC. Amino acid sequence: CAISGGTALQETQYF.